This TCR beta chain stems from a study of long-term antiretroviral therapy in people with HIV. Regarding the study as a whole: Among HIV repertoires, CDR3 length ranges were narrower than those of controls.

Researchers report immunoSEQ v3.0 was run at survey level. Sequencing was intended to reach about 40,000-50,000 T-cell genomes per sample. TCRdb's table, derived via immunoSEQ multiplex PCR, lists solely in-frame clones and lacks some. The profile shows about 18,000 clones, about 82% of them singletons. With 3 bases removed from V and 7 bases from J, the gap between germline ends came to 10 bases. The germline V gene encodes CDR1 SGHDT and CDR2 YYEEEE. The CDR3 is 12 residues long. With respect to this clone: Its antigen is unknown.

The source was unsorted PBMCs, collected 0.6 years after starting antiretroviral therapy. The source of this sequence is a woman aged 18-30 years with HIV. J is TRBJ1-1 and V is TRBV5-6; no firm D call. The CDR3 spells CASSSEGGEAFF. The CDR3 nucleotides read TGTGCCAGCAGCTCCGAGGGCGGTGAAGCTTTCTTT.